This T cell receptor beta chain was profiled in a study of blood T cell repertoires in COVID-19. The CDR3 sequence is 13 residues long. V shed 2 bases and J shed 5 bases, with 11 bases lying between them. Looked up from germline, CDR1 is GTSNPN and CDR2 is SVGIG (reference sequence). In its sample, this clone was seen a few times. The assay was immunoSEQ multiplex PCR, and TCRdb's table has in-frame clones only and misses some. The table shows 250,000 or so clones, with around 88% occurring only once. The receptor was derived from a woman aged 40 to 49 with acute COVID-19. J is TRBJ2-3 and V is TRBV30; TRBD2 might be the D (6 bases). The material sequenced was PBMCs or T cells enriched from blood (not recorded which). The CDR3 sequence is CAWSSGLKDTQYF. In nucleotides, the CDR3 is TGTGCCTGGAGTTCAGGACTAAAAGATACGCAGTATTTT.